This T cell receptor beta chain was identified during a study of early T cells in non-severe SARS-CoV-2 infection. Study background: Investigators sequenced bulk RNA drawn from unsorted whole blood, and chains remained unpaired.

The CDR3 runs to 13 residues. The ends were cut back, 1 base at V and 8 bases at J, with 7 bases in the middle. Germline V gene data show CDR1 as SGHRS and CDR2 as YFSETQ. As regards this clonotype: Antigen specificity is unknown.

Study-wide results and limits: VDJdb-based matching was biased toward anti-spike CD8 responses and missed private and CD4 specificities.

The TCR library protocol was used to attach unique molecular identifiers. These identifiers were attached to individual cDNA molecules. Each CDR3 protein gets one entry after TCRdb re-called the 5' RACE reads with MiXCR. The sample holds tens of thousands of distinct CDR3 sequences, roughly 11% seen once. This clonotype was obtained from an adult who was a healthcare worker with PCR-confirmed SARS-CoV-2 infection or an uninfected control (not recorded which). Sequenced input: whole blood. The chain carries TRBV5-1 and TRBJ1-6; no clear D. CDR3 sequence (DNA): TGCGCCAGCAGCTTGAAGGCCGATTCACCCCTCCACTTT. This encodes CASSLKADSPLHF. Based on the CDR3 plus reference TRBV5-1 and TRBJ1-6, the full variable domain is KAGVTQTPRYLIKTRGQQVTLSCSPISGHRSVSWYQQTPGQGLQFLFEYFSETQRNKGNFPGRFSGRQFSNSRSEMNVSTLELGDSALYLCASSLKADSPLHFGNGTRLTVT.